This is a list of T cell receptor beta chains from one sample in a study of cytomegalovirus exposure and HLA in healthy donors. Generated by immunoSEQ multiplex PCR, the TCRdb table keeps only in-frame clones and is missing some. This sample has 150,000 to 180,000 clones; around 75% occur once, and the top ten carry approximately 7.7%. The sample consisted of PBMCs. The receptors were gathered from a man aged 25-45 years in good health and CMV-seropositive. Both conserved end residues are part of each CDR3. D genes are given only for firm matches. Rows may omit the clone size; those that give it use once, few, many or a size class.

clone_size: few; v_call: TRBV7-6; j_call: TRBJ2-5; d_call: NA; cdr3_aa: CASSSNQETQYF; cdr3_nt: TGTGCCAGCAGCTCCAACCAAGAGACCCAGTACTTC
clone_size: once; v_call: TRBV5-6; j_call: TRBJ1-5; d_call: TRBD1; cdr3_aa: CASSLGQGDQPQHF; cdr3_nt: TGTGCCAGCAGCTTAGGACAGGGCGATCAGCCCCAGCATTTT
clone_size: NA; v_call: TRBV27; j_call: TRBJ2-1; d_call: TRBD2; cdr3_aa: CASSLAGGPGEQFF; cdr3_nt: TGTGCCAGCAGCCTAGCGGGAGGGCCGGGTGAGCAGTTCTTC
clone_size: NA; v_call: TRBV5-1; j_call: TRBJ1-1; d_call: TRBD1; cdr3_aa: CASSLPGTGTEAFF; cdr3_nt: TGCGCCAGCAGCTTGCCCGGGACAGGAACTGAAGCTTTCTTT
clone_size: once; v_call: TRBV9; j_call: TRBJ2-1; d_call: TRBD2; cdr3_aa: CASSVERRLAEDNEQFF; cdr3_nt: TGTGCCAGCAGCGTAGAGCGTCGACTAGCGGAGGACAATGAGCAGTTCTTC
clone_size: NA; v_call: TRBV11-1; j_call: TRBJ1-2; d_call: TRBD1; cdr3_aa: CASSSGQQRGYTF; cdr3_nt: TGTGCCAGCAGCTCGGGACAGCAGCGGGGCTACACCTTC
clone_size: NA; v_call: TRBV6-5; j_call: TRBJ1-6; d_call: NA; cdr3_aa: CASSTSGRSPLHF; cdr3_nt: TGTGCCAGCAGTACCTCAGGGAGGTCACCCCTCCACTTT
clone_size: NA; v_call: TRBV18; j_call: TRBJ2-1; d_call: TRBD2; cdr3_aa: CASSPGTSGINEQFF; cdr3_nt: TGTGCCAGCTCACCTGGGACTAGCGGGATTAATGAGCAGTTCTTC
clone_size: NA; v_call: TRBV18; j_call: TRBJ1-1; d_call: NA; cdr3_aa: CASSLSPDTEAFF; cdr3_nt: TGTGCCAGCTCACTGAGTCCGGACACTGAAGCTTTCTTT
clone_size: NA; v_call: TRBV7-2; j_call: TRBJ2-1; d_call: NA; cdr3_aa: CASSLTGNNEQFF; cdr3_nt: TGTGCCAGCAGCCTTACAGGGAACAATGAGCAGTTCTTC
clone_size: many; v_call: TRBV6-1; j_call: TRBJ2-2; d_call: TRBD2; cdr3_aa: CASSEGLAMSGELFF; cdr3_nt: TGTGCCAGCAGTGAAGGACTAGCGATGTCCGGGGAGCTGTTTTTT
clone_size: NA; v_call: TRBV9; j_call: TRBJ1-1; d_call: NA; cdr3_aa: CASSVATGQLNTEAFF; cdr3_nt: TGTGCCAGCAGCGTAGCTACTGGTCAACTGAACACTGAAGCTTTCTTT
clone_size: NA; v_call: TRBV28; j_call: TRBJ1-4; d_call: TRBD1; cdr3_aa: CASSSPDRVGKLFF; cdr3_nt: TGTGCCAGCAGTTCTCCCGACAGGGTAGGAAAACTGTTTTTT
clone_size: NA; v_call: TRBV10-3; j_call: TRBJ1-2; d_call: NA; cdr3_aa: CAISERQAMDYGYTF; cdr3_nt: TGTGCCATCAGTGAGAGGCAGGCGATGGACTATGGCTACACCTTC
clone_size: NA; v_call: TRBV6-5; j_call: TRBJ1-1; d_call: NA; cdr3_aa: CASSLRGNTEAFF; cdr3_nt: TGTGCCAGCTCGCTTCGGGGGAACACTGAAGCTTTCTTT
clone_size: NA; v_call: TRBV28; j_call: TRBJ1-4; d_call: TRBD1; cdr3_aa: CASSLTGAPGEKLFF; cdr3_nt: TGTGCCAGCAGTTTAACAGGGGCCCCGGGTGAAAAACTGTTTTTT
clone_size: once; v_call: TRBV7-3; j_call: TRBJ2-6; d_call: TRBD1; cdr3_aa: CASSQTGGSGANVLTF; cdr3_nt: TGTGCCAGCAGCCAGACAGGGGGGTCCGGGGCCAACGTCCTGACTTTC
clone_size: NA; v_call: TRBV6-5; j_call: TRBJ1-5; d_call: TRBD1; cdr3_aa: CASRNDRDQPQHF; cdr3_nt: TGTGCCAGCAGAAATGACAGGGACCAGCCCCAGCATTTT
clone_size: NA; v_call: TRBV30; j_call: TRBJ2-3; d_call: TRBD2; cdr3_aa: CAWSGAGGLQDTQYF; cdr3_nt: TGTGCCTGGAGCGGCGCGGGGGGACTACAGGATACGCAGTATTTT
clone_size: few; v_call: TRBV14; j_call: TRBJ1-2; d_call: NA; cdr3_aa: CASSPGTFTYGYTF; cdr3_nt: TGTGCCAGCAGCCCCGGGACTTTCACCTATGGCTACACCTTC
clone_size: NA; v_call: TRBV18; j_call: TRBJ1-4; d_call: NA; cdr3_aa: CASSPRTTSTNEKLFF; cdr3_nt: TGTGCCAGCTCACCTAGGACTACCTCAACTAATGAAAAACTGTTTTTT
clone_size: NA; v_call: TRBV7-9; j_call: TRBJ2-1; d_call: TRBD1; cdr3_aa: CASLLTGTGEGTNEQFF; cdr3_nt: TGTGCCAGCCTCCTAACCGGGACAGGGGAGGGGACCAATGAGCAGTTCTTC
clone_size: NA; v_call: TRBV29-1; j_call: TRBJ2-7; d_call: TRBD2; cdr3_aa: CSVEVAGDEQYF; cdr3_nt: TGCAGCGTTGAAGTAGCGGGAGACGAGCAGTACTTC
clone_size: NA; v_call: TRBV6-5; j_call: TRBJ1-2; d_call: NA; cdr3_aa: CASSSRGTYGYTF; cdr3_nt: TGTGCCAGCAGTTCACGGGGGACCTATGGCTACACCTTC
clone_size: few; v_call: TRBV2; j_call: TRBJ2-7; d_call: NA; cdr3_aa: CASKTEGNEQYF; cdr3_nt: TGTGCCAGCAAGACCGAGGGTAACGAGCAGTACTTC
clone_size: NA; v_call: TRBV12-5; j_call: TRBJ2-1; d_call: TRBD1; cdr3_aa: CASGLGTGVYNEQFF; cdr3_nt: TGTGCTAGTGGCCTAGGGACAGGGGTATACAATGAGCAGTTCTTC
clone_size: once; v_call: TRBV25-1; j_call: TRBJ2-7; d_call: NA; cdr3_aa: CASSEFAGNSYEQYF; cdr3_nt: TGTGCCAGCAGTGAATTCGCAGGGAACTCCTACGAGCAGTACTTC
clone_size: NA; v_call: TRBV2; j_call: TRBJ2-2; d_call: TRBD2; cdr3_aa: CASSYHLAGTGELFF; cdr3_nt: TGTGCCAGCAGCTACCACCTAGCGGGAACCGGGGAGCTGTTTTTT
clone_size: NA; v_call: TRBV7-6; j_call: TRBJ1-4; d_call: TRBD1; cdr3_aa: CASSPRTGRGEKLFF; cdr3_nt: TGTGCCAGCAGCCCCCGGACAGGGCGGGGTGAAAAACTGTTTTTT
clone_size: NA; v_call: TRBV6-1; j_call: TRBJ1-1; d_call: TRBD1; cdr3_aa: CASTGQGAGTEAFF; cdr3_nt: TGTGCCAGCACCGGACAGGGGGCAGGAACTGAAGCTTTCTTT
clone_size: NA; v_call: TRBV6-5; j_call: TRBJ1-1; d_call: NA; cdr3_aa: CASSYSPGGGGTEAFF; cdr3_nt: TGTGCCAGCAGTTACTCCCCCGGAGGGGGAGGGACTGAAGCTTTCTTT
clone_size: NA; v_call: TRBV19; j_call: TRBJ1-1; d_call: NA; cdr3_aa: CASKEGSTEAFF; cdr3_nt: TGTGCCAGTAAGGAGGGGTCCACTGAAGCTTTCTTT
clone_size: NA; v_call: TRBV27; j_call: TRBJ2-1; d_call: NA; cdr3_aa: CASSAYRDSYNEQFF; cdr3_nt: TGTGCCAGCAGTGCCTACCGGGATTCCTACAATGAGCAGTTCTTC
clone_size: NA; v_call: TRBV27; j_call: TRBJ1-5; d_call: NA; cdr3_aa: CAGGIPRPQHF; cdr3_nt: TGTGCCGGGGGGATACCGAGGCCCCAGCATTTT
clone_size: few; v_call: TRBV7-2; j_call: TRBJ1-4; d_call: TRBD1; cdr3_aa: CASSPHRGQGPATNEKLFF; cdr3_nt: TGTGCCAGCAGCCCACATCGGGGACAGGGACCTGCAACTAATGAAAAACTGTTTTTT
clone_size: NA; v_call: TRBV9; j_call: TRBJ2-7; d_call: TRBD1; cdr3_aa: CASSVSRDSYEQYF; cdr3_nt: TGTGCCAGCAGCGTGAGCCGGGACAGCTACGAGCAGTACTTC
clone_size: NA; v_call: TRBV9; j_call: TRBJ2-3; d_call: TRBD2; cdr3_aa: CASSAGLAADTQYF; cdr3_nt: TGTGCCAGCAGCGCGGGACTAGCGGCAGATACGCAGTATTTT
clone_size: NA; v_call: TRBV11-3; j_call: TRBJ1-2; d_call: TRBD1; cdr3_aa: CASSLAGQGLTNYGYTF; cdr3_nt: TGTGCCAGCAGCTTAGCGGGACAGGGACTCACTAACTATGGCTACACCTTC
clone_size: once; v_call: TRBV7-2; j_call: TRBJ2-7; d_call: TRBD2; cdr3_aa: CASSSAWGGSYEQYF; cdr3_nt: TGTGCCAGCAGCTCCGCCTGGGGAGGGAGTTACGAGCAGTACTTC
clone_size: NA; v_call: TRBV25-1; j_call: TRBJ2-1; d_call: NA; cdr3_aa: CASSERPGTDVNEQFF; cdr3_nt: TGTGCCAGCAGTGAACGTCCAGGGACTGATGTCAATGAGCAGTTCTTC
clone_size: NA; v_call: TRBV5-1; j_call: TRBJ2-7; d_call: NA; cdr3_aa: CASSWEGTGQRGQYF; cdr3_nt: TGCGCCAGCAGCTGGGAGGGGACAGGACAAAGAGGGCAGTACTTC
clone_size: NA; v_call: TRBV19; j_call: TRBJ1-1; d_call: NA; cdr3_aa: CASSISGGETEAFF; cdr3_nt: TGTGCCAGTAGTATTTCGGGGGGCGAGACTGAAGCTTTCTTT
clone_size: NA; v_call: TRBV28; j_call: TRBJ2-1; d_call: NA; cdr3_aa: CASTSGGGLYNEQFF; cdr3_nt: TGTGCCAGCACCTCTGGAGGGGGCCTCTACAATGAGCAGTTCTTC
clone_size: few; v_call: TRBV4-2; j_call: TRBJ2-1; d_call: NA; cdr3_aa: CASSQAYNEQFF; cdr3_nt: TGTGCCAGCAGCCAAGCTTACAATGAGCAGTTCTTC
clone_size: NA; v_call: TRBV2; j_call: TRBJ2-7; d_call: NA; cdr3_aa: CATSGSGYEQCF; cdr3_nt: TGTGCCACCTCGGGTAGCGGTTACGAGCAGTGCTTC
clone_size: NA; v_call: TRBV11-3; j_call: TRBJ2-5; d_call: TRBD2; cdr3_aa: CASRFGTITSGGSFETQYF; cdr3_nt: TGTGCCAGCAGGTTCGGTACAATTACTAGCGGGGGCTCTTTTGAGACCCAGTACTTC
clone_size: NA; v_call: TRBV27; j_call: TRBJ1-2; d_call: TRBD1; cdr3_aa: CASRDRGQGYTF; cdr3_nt: TGTGCCAGCAGGGACAGGGGGCAGGGCTACACCTTC
clone_size: NA; v_call: TRBV4-1; j_call: TRBJ2-5; d_call: TRBD1; cdr3_aa: CASSQVKGGSSETQYF; cdr3_nt: TGCGCCAGCAGCCAAGTTAAAGGGGGCTCTTCGGAGACCCAGTACTTC